This T cell receptor beta chain was obtained from a study of shared clonotypes between healthy human individuals. Study conclusions and caveats: Sequencing depth was expected to influence donor clonotype sharing.

In the naive CD8 group, cells lacked CD45RO and were positively selected for CCR7, so terminally differentiated effector memory CD45RA+ cells were left out. On this clone: As yet, its antigen is unknown.

At a deep level, the assay was run. The assay was immunoSEQ multiplex PCR, and TCRdb's table has in-frame clones only and misses some. The table includes around 2,000,000 clones, roughly 94% detected once. This CDR3 has 14 residues. The V end lost 4 bases, the J end lost 5 bases, and 14 bases lay between the germline ends. Germline V gene lookup returns CDR1 SNHLY and CDR2 FYNNEI. This TCR was recovered from a man aged 18 to 29 in good health. This chain uses TRBV2 with TRBJ2-5, with D perhaps matching TRBD2 (6 bases). What was sequenced was naive CD8+ T cells sorted from blood. CDR3 sequence: CASSVPLASETQYF. As DNA, the CDR3 is TGTGCCAGCAGTGTCCCCCTAGCGAGTGAGACCCAGTACTTC. Filled out from reference TRBV2 and TRBJ2-5, the complete variable domain reads EPEVTQTPSHQVTQMGQEVILRCVPISNHLYFYWYRQILGQKVEFLVSFYNNEISEKSEIFDDQFSVERPDGSNFTLKIRSTKLEDSAMYFCASSVPLASETQYFGPGTRLLVL.